The subject of this entry is one T cell receptor (beta chain). This clonotype came up a few times. Its target antigen remains unknown. The input lacks base qualities; no much larger clone sits a single base away. Separate amplification of TCR alpha and beta chain libraries was performed from the second PCR step onward. Donor CMV status was determined by IFNgamma production from CD4+ T cells after overnight stimulation of fresh PBMCs with CMV viral lysate. CD4 T cells were positively selected using Miltenyi beads, after which CD8 T cells were positively selected from the CD4-negative fraction. After staining for CD3, CD4, CD8, CD45RA, CD27 and a live/dead dye, cells were sorted on a BD Aria II into four subsets based on CD45RA and CD27. Three healthy volunteers provided blood, and each donor's sample was split into CD4 and CD8 T cells and then further divided into four differentiation subsets. Roughly 120 ml of peripheral blood was collected from each donor, and PBMC were isolated from the blood using Ficoll-Paque PLUS density-gradient centrifugation. The sorted cells were lysed in RLT buffer, after which RNA was extracted using a Qiagen RNeasy kit and kept at -80 degrees C.

The method behind the library was UMI-ligation and nested PCR. The beta constant-region primer consisted of an equimolar mixture of two oligonucleotides that together covered TRBC1 and TRBC2. A single-stranded oligonucleotide containing the SP2 primer and a 12-nucleotide UMI was joined to the 3' end of the cDNA by T4 RNA ligase 1. Four rounds of PCR, combining the SP2 primer with nested alpha and beta constant-region primers, were used to amplify the ligated cDNA. The ligation reaction was kept at 16 degrees C for roughly 18-24 hours. PCR2 was usually performed as a SYBR Green qPCR and halted at a preset threshold so that over-amplification would not occur. Agencourt AMPure XP magnetic beads were used for all purifications after the first. Library quantification was done by Qubit, followed by a TapeStation check on which the main peak was expected at around 650 bp. The pooled libraries were sequenced on an Illumina MiSeq using v2 2x251 paired-end kits, which usually yielded roughly 0.85-2.1 million reads per sample. Libraries were pooled at around 4 nM per sample, and about 4.5-7% PhiX was added to improve cluster recognition. In the source study's methods: Using tag matching that tolerated one base-pair mismatch, Decombinator assigned V and J genes to FASTQ reads that had been processed by Demultiplexor. UMIs were used by Collapsinator to correct both sequencing errors and frequency errors arising from PCR heterogeneity. TCRs were translated and CDR3s were extracted from the conserved cysteine to the FGXG phenylalanine by CDR3Translator, with non-productive sequences being flagged. Gini, Shannon entropy and inverse Simpson indices were computed after subsampling the repertoires to the same number of UMI-defined TCRs. Within the linear range, a power law was fitted by maximum likelihood to the distributions of clonotype abundance. On one naive CD8 sample, the pipeline and MIGEC gave similar UMI counts, unique TCR numbers and clonal distributions. One analysis removed from the naive repertoire any naive TCRs that were also present in any memory subset from the same donor. A set of under 8,500 CMV-associated CDR3 sequences, compiled from VDJdb and a published dataset, was used to search the repertoires. TCRdb ran its own pipeline on the public reads, namely fastp trimming at Q25 and MiXCR clone calling, and kept in-frame beta chains. Duplicate CDR3 protein sequences are folded into a single record with the most common DNA and genes. The V and J calls reflect TCRdb's pipeline rather than the authors' work. Within this sample are about 150,000 distinct CDR3 sequences, with about a sixth of them counted one time only. Jointly, the top ten make up around 0.14% of the sample.

The entry originates in a study of naive and memory T cell subsets (dated by TCRdb to the late 2010s). General notes on the study: Sorted naive and memory T cell subsets from peripheral blood were analyzed in the study using a UMI-based, open-source pipeline for TCR alpha and beta sequencing. The results of the functional CMV T cell responses matched the IgG serology results in every case. RNA was DNase-treated and reverse transcribed with TCR constant-region primers, mostly using SuperScript III. Overall results and qualifications from the work: RNA-based TCR counts may be influenced by expression changes linked to T cell activation and differentiation. A few larger clonotypes were found in naive repertoires, especially CD8, and these larger clonotypes were possibly memory cells re-expressing CD45RA. The repertoire findings for the naive and memory subsets could not be validated against a ground truth because none was available. Following error correction, more than 95% of naive TCR sequences occurred only once, which made naive abundance distributions much steeper than those of memory subsets. TCR abundance followed a power law whose exponent differed between naive and memory subsets but was consistent across the three individuals. Single alpha or beta chain sequences, rather than paired alpha/beta receptors, were used to define clonotypes. In both CD4 and CD8 cells, the Gini index increased while Shannon and inverse Simpson diversity decreased from naive through CM, EM and EMRA.

CDR1 and CDR2 (MNHNY, SVGAGI) derive from the germline V gene (reference sequence). Including the terminal cysteine and phenylalanine, the CDR3 comprises 12 residues. The CDR3 DNA has 36 bases and is translated from base 1. Compared with germline, V lacks 6 bases and J lacks 5 bases; bases without a gene match: 4. Recombination linked TRBV6-6 to TRBJ2-7, with 7 junctional bases fitting TRBD1. What was sequenced was naive CD4+ T cells from blood. Reading the label with the study, this specimen's cell subset or site is: naive T cells, CD45RA high CD27+. The TCR originated in a human donor in good health. The CDR3 here reads CASRATGDEQYF. The base sequence is TGTGCCAGCAGAGCTACAGGGGACGAGCAGTACTTC.